The source of this T cell receptor (beta chain) is a study of T cell responses to AZD1222 COVID-19 vaccine. Study details: Pooled in the analysis were second doses at about 4 or about 12 weeks.

The table came from immunoSEQ multiplex PCR; TCRdb's copy has only in-frame clones and leaves some out. The table has 120,000 to 150,000 clones, around 90% seen once; the top ten hold roughly 3.1%. This specimen consisted of peripheral blood, obtained on day 0 of AZD1222 vaccination. The sequence derives from an adult in good health.

CDR3 coding DNA: TGTGCCAGCAGTTTGGACCCGGGGAGAGAAAAACTGTTTTTT. It is translated as CASSLDPGREKLFF. The rearrangement uses TRBV27 and TRBJ1-4; D is ambiguous. Trimming shortened V by 3 bases and J by 8 bases, and 13 bases separated the two germline ends. This CDR3 contains 14 residues. Germline-derived CDR1 and CDR2 are MNHEY and SMNVEV (reference sequence).